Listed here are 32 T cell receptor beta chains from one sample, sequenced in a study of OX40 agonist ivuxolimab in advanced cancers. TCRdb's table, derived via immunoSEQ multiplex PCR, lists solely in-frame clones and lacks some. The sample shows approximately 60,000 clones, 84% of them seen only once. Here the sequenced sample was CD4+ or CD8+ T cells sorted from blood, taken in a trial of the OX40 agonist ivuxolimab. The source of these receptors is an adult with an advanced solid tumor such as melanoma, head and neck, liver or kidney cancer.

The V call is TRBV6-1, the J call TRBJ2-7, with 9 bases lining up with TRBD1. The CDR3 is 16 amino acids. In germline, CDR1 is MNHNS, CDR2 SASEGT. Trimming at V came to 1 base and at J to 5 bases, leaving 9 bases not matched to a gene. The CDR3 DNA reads TGTGCCAGCAGTGAAGAATTCTCGGGACAGGGCCACGAGCAGTACTTC. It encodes CASSEEFSGQGHEQYF.

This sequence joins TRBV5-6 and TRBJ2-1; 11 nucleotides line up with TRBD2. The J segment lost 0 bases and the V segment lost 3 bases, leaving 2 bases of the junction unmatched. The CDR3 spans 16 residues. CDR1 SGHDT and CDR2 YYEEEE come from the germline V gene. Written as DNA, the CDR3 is TGTGCCAGCAGCTCTAGCGGGGGGCGCTCCTACAATGAGCAGTTCTTC. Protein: CASSSSGGRSYNEQFF.

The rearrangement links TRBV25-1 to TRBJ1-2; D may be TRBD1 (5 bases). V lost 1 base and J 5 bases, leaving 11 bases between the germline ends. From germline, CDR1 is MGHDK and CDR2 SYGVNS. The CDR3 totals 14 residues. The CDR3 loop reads CASSESGTEYGYTF. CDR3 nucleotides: TGTGCCAGCAGTGAATCAGGGACTGAGTATGGCTACACCTTC.

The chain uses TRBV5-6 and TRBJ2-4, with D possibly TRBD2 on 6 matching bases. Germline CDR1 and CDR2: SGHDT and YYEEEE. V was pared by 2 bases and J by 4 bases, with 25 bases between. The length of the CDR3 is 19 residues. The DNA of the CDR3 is TGTGCCAGCAGCTTCCGAGATGTTCCCATCGACCGGGGGAAAAACATTCAGTACTTC. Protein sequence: CASSFRDVPIDRGKNIQYF. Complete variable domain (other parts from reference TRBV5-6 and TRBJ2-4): DAGVTQSPTHLIKTRGQQVTLRCSPKSGHDTVSWYQQALGQGPQFIFQYYEEEERQRGNFPDRFSGHQFPNYSSELNVNALLLGDSALYLCASSFRDVPIDRGKNIQYFGAGTRLSVL.

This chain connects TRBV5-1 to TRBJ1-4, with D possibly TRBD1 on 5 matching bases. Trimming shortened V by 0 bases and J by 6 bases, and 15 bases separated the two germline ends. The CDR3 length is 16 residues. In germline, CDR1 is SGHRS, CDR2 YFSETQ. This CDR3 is CASSLEIAGGDEKLFF. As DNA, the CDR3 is TGCGCCAGCAGCTTGGAAATAGCGGGAGGGGATGAAAAACTGTTTTTT.

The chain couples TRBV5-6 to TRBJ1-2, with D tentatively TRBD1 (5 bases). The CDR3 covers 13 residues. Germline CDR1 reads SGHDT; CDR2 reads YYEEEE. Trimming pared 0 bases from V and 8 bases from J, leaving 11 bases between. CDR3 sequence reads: CASSLGRDPGYTF. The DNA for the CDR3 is TGTGCCAGCAGCTTGGGCAGGGATCCCGGCTACACCTTC. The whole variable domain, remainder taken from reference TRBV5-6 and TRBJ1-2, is DAGVTQSPTHLIKTRGQQVTLRCSPKSGHDTVSWYQQALGQGPQFIFQYYEEEERQRGNFPDRFSGHQFPNYSSELNVNALLLGDSALYLCASSLGRDPGYTFGSGTRLTVV.

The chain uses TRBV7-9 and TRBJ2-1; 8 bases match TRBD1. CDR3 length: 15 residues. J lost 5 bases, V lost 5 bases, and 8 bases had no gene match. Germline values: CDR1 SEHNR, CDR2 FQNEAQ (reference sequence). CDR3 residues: CASSAGQGAHNEQFF. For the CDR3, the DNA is TGTGCCAGCAGCGCAGGACAGGGAGCCCACAATGAGCAGTTCTTC.

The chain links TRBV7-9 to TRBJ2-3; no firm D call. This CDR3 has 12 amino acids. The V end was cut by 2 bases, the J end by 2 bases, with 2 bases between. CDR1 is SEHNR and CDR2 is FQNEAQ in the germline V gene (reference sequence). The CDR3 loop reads CASSLFTDTQYF. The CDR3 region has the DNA TGTGCCAGCAGCTTATTCACAGATACGCAGTATTTT.

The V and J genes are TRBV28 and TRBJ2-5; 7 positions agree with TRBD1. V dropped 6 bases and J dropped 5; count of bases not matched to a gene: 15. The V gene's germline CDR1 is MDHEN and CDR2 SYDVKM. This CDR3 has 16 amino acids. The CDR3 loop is CASSLFLTGDAETQYF. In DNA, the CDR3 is TGTGCCAGCAGCCTATTTCTTACAGGGGACGCCGAGACCCAGTACTTC. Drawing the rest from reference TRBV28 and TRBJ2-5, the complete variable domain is DVKVTQSSRYLVKRTGEKVFLECVQDMDHENMFWYRQDPGLGLRLIYFSYDVKMKEKGDIPEGYSVSREKKERFSLILESASTNQTSMYLCASSLFLTGDAETQYFGPGTRLLVL.

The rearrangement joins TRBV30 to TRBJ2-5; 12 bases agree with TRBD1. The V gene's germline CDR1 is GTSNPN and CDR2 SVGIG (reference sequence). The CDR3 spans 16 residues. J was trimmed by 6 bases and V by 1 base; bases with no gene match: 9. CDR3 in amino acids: CAWSGAGTGGRKTQYF. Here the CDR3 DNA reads TGTGCCTGGAGTGGGGCAGGGACAGGGGGCCGAAAGACCCAGTACTTC.

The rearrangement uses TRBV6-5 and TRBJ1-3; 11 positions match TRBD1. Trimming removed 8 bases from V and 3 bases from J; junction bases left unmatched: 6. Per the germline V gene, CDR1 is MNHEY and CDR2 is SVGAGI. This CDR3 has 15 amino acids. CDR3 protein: CASRTGGVGGNTIYF. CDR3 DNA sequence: TGTGCCAGCCGGACAGGGGGCGTCGGTGGAAACACCATATATTTT.

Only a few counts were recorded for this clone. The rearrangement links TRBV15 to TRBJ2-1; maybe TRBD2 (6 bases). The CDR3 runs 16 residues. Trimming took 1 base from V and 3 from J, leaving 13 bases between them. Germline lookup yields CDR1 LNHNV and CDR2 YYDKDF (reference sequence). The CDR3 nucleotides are TGTGCCACCAGCAGAGTATACGGGGGTTACTACAATGAGCAGTTCTTC. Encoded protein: CATSRVYGGYYNEQFF. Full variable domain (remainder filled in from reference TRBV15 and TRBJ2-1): DAMVIQNPRYQVTQFGKPVTLSCSQTLNHNVMYWYQQKSSQAPKLLFHYYDKDFNNEADTPDNFQSRRPNTSFCFLDIRSPGLGDTAMYLCATSRVYGGYYNEQFFGPGTRLTVL.

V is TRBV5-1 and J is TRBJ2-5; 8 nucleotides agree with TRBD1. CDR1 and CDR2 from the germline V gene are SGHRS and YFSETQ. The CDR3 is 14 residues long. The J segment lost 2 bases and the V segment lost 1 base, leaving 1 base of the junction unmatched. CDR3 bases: TGCGCCAGCAGCTTGACAGGGGGACAAGAGACCCAGTACTTC. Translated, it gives CASSLTGGQETQYF. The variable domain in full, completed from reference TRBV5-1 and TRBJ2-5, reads KAGVTQTPRYLIKTRGQQVTLSCSPISGHRSVSWYQQTPGQGLQFLFEYFSETQRNKGNFPGRFSGRQFSNSRSEMNVSTLELGDSALYLCASSLTGGQETQYFGPGTRLLVL.

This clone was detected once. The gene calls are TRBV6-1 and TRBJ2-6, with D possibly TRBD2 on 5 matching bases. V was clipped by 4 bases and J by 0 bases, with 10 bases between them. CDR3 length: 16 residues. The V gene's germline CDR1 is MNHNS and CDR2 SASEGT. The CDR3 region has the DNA TGTGCCAGCAGTGTGGCGGGCGGCTCTGGGGCCAACGTCCTGACTTTC. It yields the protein CASSVAGGSGANVLTF.

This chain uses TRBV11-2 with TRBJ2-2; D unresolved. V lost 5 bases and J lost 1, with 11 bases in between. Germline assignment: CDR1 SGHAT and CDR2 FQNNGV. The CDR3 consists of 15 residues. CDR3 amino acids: CASSPRLENTGELFF. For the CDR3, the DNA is TGTGCCAGCAGCCCACGATTAGAGAACACCGGGGAGCTGTTTTTT.

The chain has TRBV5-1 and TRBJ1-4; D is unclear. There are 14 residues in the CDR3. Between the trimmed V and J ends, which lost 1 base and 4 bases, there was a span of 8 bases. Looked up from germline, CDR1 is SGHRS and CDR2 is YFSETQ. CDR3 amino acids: CASSLLGLNEKLFF. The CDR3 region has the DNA TGCGCCAGCAGCTTGCTCGGACTTAATGAAAAACTGTTTTTT.

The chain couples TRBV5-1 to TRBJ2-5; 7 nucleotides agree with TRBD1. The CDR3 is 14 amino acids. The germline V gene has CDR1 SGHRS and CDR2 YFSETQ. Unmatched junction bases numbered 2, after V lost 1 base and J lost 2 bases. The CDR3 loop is CASSLLGQQETQYF. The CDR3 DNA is TGCGCCAGCAGCTTGCTGGGACAGCAAGAGACCCAGTACTTC.

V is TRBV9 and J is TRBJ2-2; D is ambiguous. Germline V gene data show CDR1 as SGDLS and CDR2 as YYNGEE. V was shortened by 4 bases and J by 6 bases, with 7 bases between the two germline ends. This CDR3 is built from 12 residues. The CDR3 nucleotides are TGTGCCAGCAGCAGACGTGCCGGGGAGCTGTTTTTT. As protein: CASSRRAGELFF.

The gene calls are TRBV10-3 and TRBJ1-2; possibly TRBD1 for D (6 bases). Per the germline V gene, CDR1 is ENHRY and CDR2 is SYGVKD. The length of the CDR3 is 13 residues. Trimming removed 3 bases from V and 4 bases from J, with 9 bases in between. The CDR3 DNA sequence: TGTGCCATCAGTGAAGGACAGTTCTATGGCTACACCTTC. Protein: CAISEGQFYGYTF.

The CDR3: CASSLNTGRGHEKLFF. CDR3 coding DNA: TGCGCCAGCAGCTTGAATACGGGCAGGGGCCATGAAAAACTGTTTTTT. V gene TRBV5-1 combines with J gene TRBJ1-4, with a possible D match to TRBD1 (6 bases). CDR1 and CDR2 from the germline V gene are SGHRS and YFSETQ. The V end lost 1 base, the J end lost 6 bases, and 16 bases lay between the germline ends. CDR3 length: 16 residues.

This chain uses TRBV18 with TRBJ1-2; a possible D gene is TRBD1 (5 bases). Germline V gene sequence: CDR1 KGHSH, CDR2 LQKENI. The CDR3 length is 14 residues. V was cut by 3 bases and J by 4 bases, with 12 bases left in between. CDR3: CASSPAGPFYGYTF. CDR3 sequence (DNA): TGTGCCAGCTCACCGGCAGGGCCCTTCTATGGCTACACCTTC.

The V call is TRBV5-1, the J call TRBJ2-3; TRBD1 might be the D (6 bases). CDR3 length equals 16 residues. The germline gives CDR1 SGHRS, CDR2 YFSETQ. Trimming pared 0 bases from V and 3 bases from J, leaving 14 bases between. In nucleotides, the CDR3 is TGCGCCAGCAGCTTGGAACCAGGGGTTGGGACAGATACGCAGTATTTT. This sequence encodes CASSLEPGVGTDTQYF.

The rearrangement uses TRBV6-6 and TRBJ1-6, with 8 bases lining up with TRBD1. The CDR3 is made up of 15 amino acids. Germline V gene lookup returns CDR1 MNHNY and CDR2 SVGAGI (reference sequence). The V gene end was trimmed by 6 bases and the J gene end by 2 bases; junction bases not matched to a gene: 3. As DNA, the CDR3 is TGTGCCAGCAGGGACAGGGACACCTATAATTCACCCCTCCACTTT. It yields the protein CASRDRDTYNSPLHF.

Here the CDR3 DNA reads TGTGCCAGCATTGGCAGGGGGGACTTCTATGGCTACACCTTC. Translation gives CASIGRGDFYGYTF. The genes are TRBV2 and TRBJ1-2, with 7 bases aligning to TRBD1. Germline V CDR1 and CDR2: SNHLY, FYNNEI. CDR3 length equals 14 residues. V trimming: 7 bases; J trimming: 4 bases; junction bases outside the gene matches: 9.

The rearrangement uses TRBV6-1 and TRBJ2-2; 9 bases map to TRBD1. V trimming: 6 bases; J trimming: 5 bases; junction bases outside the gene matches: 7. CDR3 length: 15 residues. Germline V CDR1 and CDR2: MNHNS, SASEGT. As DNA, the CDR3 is TGTGCCAGCAGCGCTAGAGGGACAGGGACCGGGGAGCTGTTTTTT. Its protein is CASSARGTGTGELFF.

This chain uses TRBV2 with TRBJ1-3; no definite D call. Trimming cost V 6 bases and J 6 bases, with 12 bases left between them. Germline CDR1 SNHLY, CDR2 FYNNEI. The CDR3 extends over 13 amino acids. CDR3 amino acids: CASRNPSINTIYF. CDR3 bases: TGTGCCAGCAGGAATCCCAGCATAAACACCATATATTTT.

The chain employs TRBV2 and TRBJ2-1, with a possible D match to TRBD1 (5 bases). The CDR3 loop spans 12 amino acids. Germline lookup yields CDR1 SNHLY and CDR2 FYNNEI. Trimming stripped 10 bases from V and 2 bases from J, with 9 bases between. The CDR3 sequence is CATTGTYNEQFF. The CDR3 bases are TGTGCCACAACAGGAACCTACAATGAGCAGTTCTTC.

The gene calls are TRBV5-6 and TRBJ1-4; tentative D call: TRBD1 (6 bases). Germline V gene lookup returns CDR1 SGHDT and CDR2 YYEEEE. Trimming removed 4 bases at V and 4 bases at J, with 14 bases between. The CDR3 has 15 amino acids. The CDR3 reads CASSTVTGLNEKLFF. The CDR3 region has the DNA TGTGCCAGCAGCACCGTGACAGGCCTTAATGAAAAACTGTTTTTT. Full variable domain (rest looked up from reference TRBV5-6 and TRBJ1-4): DAGVTQSPTHLIKTRGQQVTLRCSPKSGHDTVSWYQQALGQGPQFIFQYYEEEERQRGNFPDRFSGHQFPNYSSELNVNALLLGDSALYLCASSTVTGLNEKLFFGSGTQLSVL.

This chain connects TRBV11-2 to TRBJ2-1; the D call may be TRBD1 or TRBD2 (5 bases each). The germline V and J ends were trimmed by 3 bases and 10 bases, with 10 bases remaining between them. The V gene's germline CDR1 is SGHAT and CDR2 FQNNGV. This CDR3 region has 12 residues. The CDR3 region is CASSLGPGEQFF. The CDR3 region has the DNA TGTGCCAGCAGCTTGGGACCGGGGGAGCAGTTCTTC.

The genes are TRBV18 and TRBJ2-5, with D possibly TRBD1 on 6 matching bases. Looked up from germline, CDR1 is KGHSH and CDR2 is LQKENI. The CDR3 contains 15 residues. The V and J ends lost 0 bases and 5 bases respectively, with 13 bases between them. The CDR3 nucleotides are TGTGCCAGCTCACCACCGAACCTTCAGGGGGAGACCCAGTACTTC. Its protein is CASSPPNLQGETQYF.

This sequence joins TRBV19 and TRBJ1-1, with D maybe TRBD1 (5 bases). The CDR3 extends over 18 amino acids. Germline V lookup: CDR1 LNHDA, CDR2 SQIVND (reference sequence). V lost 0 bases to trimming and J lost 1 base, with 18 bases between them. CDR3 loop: CASSIDGVVGDQNTEAFF. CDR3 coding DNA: TGTGCCAGTAGTATAGATGGGGTGGTTGGGGACCAGAACACTGAAGCTTTCTTT.

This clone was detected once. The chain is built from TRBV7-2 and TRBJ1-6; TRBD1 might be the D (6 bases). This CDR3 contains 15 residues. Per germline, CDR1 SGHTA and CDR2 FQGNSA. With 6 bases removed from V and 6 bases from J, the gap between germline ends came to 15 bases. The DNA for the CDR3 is TGTGCCAGCAGTTCTCCTCAGGGGCCTAATTCACCCCTCCACTTT. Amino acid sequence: CASSSPQGPNSPLHF.